The entry that follows covers one TCR beta chain sequence. Its antigen is unknown. Germline V gene sequence: CDR1 SGHAT, CDR2 FQDESV (reference sequence). The CDR3 is 13 amino acids. V lost 5 bases and J lost 3; bases outside the gene matches: 2. This sample is part of a study of circulating and synovial CD4+ cells in juvenile arthritis. General observations from the study: Deeper sequencing increased measured overlap with synovial clonotypes. These blood cells shared more CDR3 sequences with synovium than bulk blood. Bulk blood CD4 repertoires were more diverse than these.

Libraries were prepared by immunoSEQ multiplex PCR; TCRdb keeps only in-frame clonotypes and omits some of them. In the table there are about 34,000 clones, about 95% of which are singletons. Sequencing was done on a sample of CD4+ T cells from blood. This TCR came from a human donor with juvenile idiopathic arthritis. The V and J genes are TRBV11-1 and TRBJ1-1, with TRBD1 matching 8 bases. The CDR3 is CASSKDRDTEAFF. In DNA form, the CDR3 reads TGTGCCAGCAGCAAGGACAGGGACACTGAAGCTTTCTTT. The full variable domain, completed using reference TRBV11-1 and TRBJ1-1, is EAEVAQSPRYKITEKSQAVAFWCDPISGHATLYWYRQILGQGPELLVQFQDESVVDDSQLPKDRFSAERLKGVDSTLKIQPAELGDSAMYLCASSKDRDTEAFFGQGTRLTVV.